This T cell receptor (beta chain) was observed in a study of HIV-infected patients and healthy controls. CDR3 length equals 15 residues. The V gene lost 3 bases and the J gene lost 3 bases, with 13 bases spanning the gap. Germline CDR1 reads SGHAT; CDR2 reads FQNNGV. TCRdb recomputed calls from the 5' RACE reads with MiXCR, one row per CDR3 protein. The table includes some 67,000 distinct CDR3 sequences, about 16% detected once. This clonotype was seen more than once but under ten times. The TCR comes from a human donor in good health. The genes are TRBV11-2 and TRBJ2-3; the D gene is possibly TRBD2 (6 bases). Sequencing used CD4+ T cells from blood. The CDR3 protein is CASSFRLAMTDTQYF. CDR3 coding DNA: TGTGCCAGCAGCTTCCGGCTAGCGATGACAGATACGCAGTATTTT.